The 13 T cell receptor beta chains presented below share a single source sample, sequenced in a study of cytomegalovirus exposure and HLA in healthy donors. Clones were sequenced by immunoSEQ multiplex PCR, and TCRdb holds only the in-frame ones, with some missing. This sample yields around 300,000 clones, of which 87% are seen a single time; approximately 1.1% belongs to the top ten. Sequenced sample: PBMCs. The source of these receptors is a woman in her thirties in good health and CMV-seropositive.

This clone is a singleton in its sample. The J gene is TRBJ2-7, the V gene TRBV19; TRBD2 matches at 11 bases. Germline values: CDR1 LNHDA, CDR2 SQIVND (reference sequence). V dropped 5 bases and J dropped 4; count of bases not matched to a gene: 7. This CDR3 has 15 amino acids. CDR3 amino acids: CASSLTSGSDYEQYF. Written as DNA, the CDR3 is TGTGCCAGTAGTTTAACTAGCGGGAGTGATTACGAGCAGTACTTC.

The V and J genes are TRBV2 and TRBJ1-6; TRBD1 aligns across 7 bases. This CDR3 has 14 amino acids. V shed 5 bases and J 6 bases; nucleotides not matched to a gene: 4. Germline-derived CDR1 and CDR2 are SNHLY and FYNNEI. The CDR3 nucleotides read TGTGCCAGCAGTACAGGGGTGGCTAATTCACCCCTCCACTTT. Translation: CASSTGVANSPLHF.

The chain recombines TRBV5-6 with TRBJ1-2; no firm D call. The CDR3 is made up of 12 amino acids. Between the trimmed V and J ends, which lost 0 bases and 4 bases, there was a span of 4 bases. Germline loops: CDR1 SGHDT, CDR2 YYEEEE. The CDR3 region is CASSLGSYGYTF. Here the CDR3 DNA reads TGTGCCAGCAGCTTGGGGTCCTATGGCTACACCTTC.

This clone was counted once. The chain has TRBV7-6 and TRBJ2-1, with TRBD2 identical over 15 bases. The germline V gene encodes CDR1 SGHVS and CDR2 FNYEAQ. The CDR3 spans 18 residues. V lost 5 bases, J lost 0 bases, and 5 bases stayed unmatched. CDR3 nucleotide sequence: TGTGCCAGCAGCCCAGGGACTAGCGGGGGGTACTCCTACAATGAGCAGTTCTTC. Protein product: CASSPGTSGGYSYNEQFF.

This rearrangement joins TRBV7-6 to TRBJ2-3; TRBD2 matches at 10 bases. The junction had 6 bases not matched to a gene; V was cut back by 5 bases and J by 1 base. The germline gives CDR1 SGHVS, CDR2 FNYEAQ. The CDR3 sequence is 16 residues long. The CDR3 nucleotides are TGTGCCAGCAGCGGACGCGGACTAGCGGGCACAGATACGCAGTATTTT. Amino acid sequence: CASSGRGLAGTDTQYF.

The gene calls are TRBV9 and TRBJ2-7; D might be TRBD1 (6 bases). CDR3 length: 14 amino acids. The germline gives CDR1 SGDLS, CDR2 YYNGEE. Trimming pared 4 bases from V and 5 bases from J, leaving 16 bases between. CDR3 sequence reads: CASSLGTSAHEQYF. Here the CDR3 DNA reads TGTGCCAGCAGCCTCGGGACATCGGCTCACGAGCAGTACTTC.

The CDR3 is CASRLTGSGNTIYF. For the CDR3, the DNA is TGTGCCAGCAGGCTGACAGGGTCTGGAAACACCATATATTTT. The V and J genes are TRBV27 and TRBJ1-3; 7 bases line up with TRBD1. The CDR3 totals 14 residues. V shed 6 bases, J shed 1 base, and the junction held 3 bases outside the gene matches. In germline, CDR1 is MNHEY, CDR2 SMNVEV (reference sequence).

The genes are TRBV28 and TRBJ1-5; possibly TRBD1 for D (5 bases). From germline, CDR1 is MDHEN and CDR2 SYDVKM. This CDR3 region has 14 residues. Trimming stripped 5 bases from V and 4 bases from J, with 12 bases between. CDR3 DNA sequence: TGTGCCAGCAGTCGGGACGAGACTAATCAGCCCCAGCATTTT. Its translation is CASSRDETNQPQHF.

The chain couples TRBV4-1 to TRBJ2-7; D tentatively reads TRBD1 or TRBD2 (5 bases each). Germline V gives CDR1 MGHRA, CDR2 YSYEKL. V lost 4 bases and J lost 0, with 10 bases in between. This CDR3 has 14 amino acids. CDR3 sequence: CASSPPGSSYEQYF. DNA for the CDR3: TGCGCCAGCAGCCCCCCAGGGAGCTCCTACGAGCAGTACTTC.

The chain recombines TRBV27 with TRBJ2-3, with D unresolved. The germline V and J ends were trimmed by 0 bases and 8 bases, with 9 bases remaining between them. Germline V gene lookup returns CDR1 MNHEY and CDR2 SMNVEV (reference sequence). This CDR3 region has 13 residues. For the CDR3, the DNA is TGTGCCAGCAGTTTATCCCCCCGCGGTACGCAGTATTTT. Its protein is CASSLSPRGTQYF.

The rearrangement joins TRBV29-1 to TRBJ2-5; D may be TRBD1 (6 bases). Germline CDR1 SQVTM, CDR2 ANQGSEA. The CDR3 is made up of 16 amino acids. The V end lost 1 base, the J end lost 1 base, and 16 bases lay between the germline ends. CDR3 residues: CSVEAQPTGTQETQYF. The CDR3 region has the DNA TGCAGCGTTGAAGCACAACCCACAGGGACCCAAGAGACCCAGTACTTC.

The V call is TRBV5-1, the J call TRBJ1-2, with 11 positions matching TRBD1. CDR3 length: 17 amino acids. Germline lookup yields CDR1 SGHRS and CDR2 YFSETQ. The J segment lost 2 bases and the V segment lost 2 bases, leaving 8 bases of the junction unmatched. In nucleotides, the CDR3 is TGCGCCAGCAGCTTAACCTCCGGGACAGGGGGAAACTATGGCTACACCTTC. Protein: CASSLTSGTGGNYGYTF.

The sample holds one count of this clone. The chain carries TRBV29-1 and TRBJ2-4, with D hard to call. This CDR3 spans 13 amino acids. From germline, CDR1 is SQVTM and CDR2 ANQGSEA. V dropped 1 base and J dropped 0 bases, with 4 bases sitting between them. The CDR3 spells CSVEALAKNIQYF. The CDR3 coding sequence is TGCAGCGTTGAAGCGTTAGCCAAAAACATTCAGTACTTC.